This note documents a single TCR beta chain sequence. This sample stems from a study of CD8 T cells in Susac syndrome. The CDR3 sequence is 17 residues long. Germline CDR1 reads SGHAT; CDR2 reads FQNNGV. Germline trimming cut 3 bases from V and 6 bases from J; bases unmatched to any gene: 9. With random hexamers, 0.5 to 1 ug RNA was reverse transcribed. It was immunoSEQ multiplex PCR that amplified TCR beta CDR3 across 54 Vbeta and 13 Jbeta. From the immunoSEQ multiplex PCR reads, TCRdb called clonotypes with MiXCR, one entry per CDR3 protein. The profile shows roughly 200,000 distinct CDR3 sequences, around 95% of them singletons.

The TCR sequence derives from a human donor with multiple sclerosis. The chain links TRBV11-2 to TRBJ2-3, with 13 bases lining up with TRBD2. What was sequenced was CD4+ T cells from PBMCs. The CDR3 bases are TGTGCCAGCAGCTTGACCCGACTAGCGGGGGGCCGTGATACGCAGTATTTT. This encodes CASSLTRLAGGRDTQYF.